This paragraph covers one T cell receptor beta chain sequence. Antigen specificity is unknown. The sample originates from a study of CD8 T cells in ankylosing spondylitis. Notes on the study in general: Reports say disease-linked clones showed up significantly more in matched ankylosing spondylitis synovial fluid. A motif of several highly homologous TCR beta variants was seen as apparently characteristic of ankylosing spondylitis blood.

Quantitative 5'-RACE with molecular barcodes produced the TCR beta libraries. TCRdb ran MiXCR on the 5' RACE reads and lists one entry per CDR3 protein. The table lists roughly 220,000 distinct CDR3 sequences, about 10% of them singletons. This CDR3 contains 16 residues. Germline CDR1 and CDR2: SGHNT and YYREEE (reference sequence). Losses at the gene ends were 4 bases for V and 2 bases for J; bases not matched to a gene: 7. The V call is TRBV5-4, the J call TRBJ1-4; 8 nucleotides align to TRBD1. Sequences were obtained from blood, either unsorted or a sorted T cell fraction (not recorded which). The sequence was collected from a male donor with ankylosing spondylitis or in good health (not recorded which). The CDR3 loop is CASSQDRVSTNEKLFF. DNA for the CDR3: TGTGCCAGCAGCCAGGACAGGGTATCGACTAATGAAAAACTGTTTTTT. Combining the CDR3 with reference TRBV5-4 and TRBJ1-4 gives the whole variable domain ETGVTQSPTHLIKTRGQQVTLRCSSQSGHNTVSWYQQALGQGPQFIFQYYREEENGRGNFPPRFSGLQFPNYSSELNVNALELDDSALYLCASSQDRVSTNEKLFFGSGTQLSVL.